This section outlines one T cell receptor (beta chain) sequence together with its context. Distinct nucleotide sequences in the sample also encode this CDR3. CDR1 is MNHEY and CDR2 is SMNVEV in the germline V gene (reference sequence). Trimming took 0 bases from V and 4 from J, leaving 6 bases between them. The CDR3 runs 13 residues. The data stem from a study of blood T cell repertoires in COVID-19. On the study more broadly: The United States, Italy and Spain provided the acute and convalescent COVID-19 samples. The analysed material was cDNA or gDNA that came from T cells, B-cell-depleted T cells, or PBMCs.

In the original analysis: For nucleated cells, counts were estimated from reference gene primer amplification. Here immunoSEQ multiplex PCR was the method, and the copy in TCRdb shows in-frame clones only, minus some. Clone size and V and J calls were adopted from that table, with D and trimming inferred from the DNA. Altogether about 380,000 clones are present, 70% to 85% being singletons, with the ten largest covering more than 0.85%. The source of this sequence is a human donor with acute or convalescent COVID-19. The donor label of this sample is uncertain. This chain connects TRBV27 to TRBJ1-2, with TRBD1 as a possible D gene (5 bases). Sequenced sample: peripheral blood. CDR3 sequence: CASSLSQGYGYTF. CDR3 coding DNA: TGTGCCAGCAGTTTATCCCAGGGCTATGGCTACACCTTC.